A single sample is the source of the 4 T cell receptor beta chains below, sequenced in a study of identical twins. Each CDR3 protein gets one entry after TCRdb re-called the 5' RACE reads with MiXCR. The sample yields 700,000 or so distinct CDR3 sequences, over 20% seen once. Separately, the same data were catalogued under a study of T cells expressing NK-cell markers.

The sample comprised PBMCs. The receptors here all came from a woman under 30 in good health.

CDR3: CASSFLAGDVSEQFF. The CDR3, as DNA: TGTGCCAGCAGCTTCTTAGCGGGAGACGTTTCAGAGCAGTTCTTC. The rearrangement uses TRBV7-2 and TRBJ2-1; 9 nucleotides line up with TRBD2. The germline V gene encodes CDR1 SGHTA and CDR2 FQGNSA. This CDR3 is built from 15 residues. J gave up 10 bases and V 3 bases, and 10 bases lay outside the gene matches.

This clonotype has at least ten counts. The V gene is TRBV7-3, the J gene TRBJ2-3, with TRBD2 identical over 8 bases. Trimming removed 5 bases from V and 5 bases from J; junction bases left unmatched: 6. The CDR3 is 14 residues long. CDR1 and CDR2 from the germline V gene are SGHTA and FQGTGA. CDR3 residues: CASSLGLGVDTQYF. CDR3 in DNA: TGTGCCAGCAGCCTGGGACTAGGCGTAGATACGCAGTATTTT.

The CDR3 nucleotides read TGTGCCAGCAGCGGCCGACAGAACACTGAAGCTTTCTTT. It codes for CASSGRQNTEAFF. This chain joins TRBV9 and TRBJ1-1, with no clear D. Trimming stripped 3 bases from V and 1 base from J, with 7 bases between. The germline V gene encodes CDR1 SGDLS and CDR2 YYNGEE. The CDR3 sequence is 13 residues long.

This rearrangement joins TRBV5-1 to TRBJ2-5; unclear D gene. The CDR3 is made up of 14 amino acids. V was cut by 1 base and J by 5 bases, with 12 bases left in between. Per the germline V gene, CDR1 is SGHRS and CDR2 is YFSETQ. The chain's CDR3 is CASSLSQADETQYF. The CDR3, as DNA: TGCGCCAGCAGCTTGTCTCAAGCAGATGAGACCCAGTACTTC.